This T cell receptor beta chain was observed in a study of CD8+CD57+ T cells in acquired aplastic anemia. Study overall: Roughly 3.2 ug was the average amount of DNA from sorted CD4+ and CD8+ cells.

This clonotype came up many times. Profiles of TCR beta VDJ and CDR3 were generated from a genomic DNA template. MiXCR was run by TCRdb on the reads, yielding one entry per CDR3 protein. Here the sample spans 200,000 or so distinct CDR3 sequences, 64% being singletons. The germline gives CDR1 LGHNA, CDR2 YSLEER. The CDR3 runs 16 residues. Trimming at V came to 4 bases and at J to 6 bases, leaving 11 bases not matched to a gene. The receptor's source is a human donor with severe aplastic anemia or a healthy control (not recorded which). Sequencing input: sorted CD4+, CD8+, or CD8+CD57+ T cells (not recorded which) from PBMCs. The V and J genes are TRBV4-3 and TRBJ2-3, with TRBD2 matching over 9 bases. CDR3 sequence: CASSPKFAGGPDTQYF. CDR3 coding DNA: TGCGCCAGCAGCCCCAAGTTTGCGGGGGGGCCCGATACGCAGTATTTT.